These 13 T cell receptor beta chains were all obtained from the same sample, sequenced in a study of blood T cell repertoires in COVID-19. TCRdb keeps only in-frame clones here, not all; method: immunoSEQ multiplex PCR. In the table there are 150,000 to 200,000 clones, 70% to 90% of which are singletons. Material for sequencing was peripheral blood. These receptors all stem from a human donor with active or convalescent COVID-19. The donor label of this sample is uncertain.

The chain employs TRBV3-1 (or the pseudogene TRBV3-2) and TRBJ2-1, with D perhaps TRBD1 (6 bases). The CDR3 has 13 residues. V was pared by 3 bases and J by 9 bases, with 12 bases between. Germline values: CDR1 LGHDT, CDR2 YNNKEL (reference sequence). CDR3 nucleotide sequence: TGTGCCAGCAGCCAGGTACAGGGAACTGAGCAGTTCTTC. The encoded protein is CASSQVQGTEQFF.

The chain employs TRBV5-4 and TRBJ2-1, with D possibly TRBD1 on 6 matching bases. CDR1 is SGHNT and CDR2 is YYREEE in the germline V gene (reference sequence). The V gene lost 2 bases and the J gene lost 5 bases, with 14 bases spanning the gap. The CDR3 extends over 15 amino acids. The CDR3 sequence is CASSFLTGAHNEQFF. The CDR3 bases are TGTGCCAGCAGCTTCCTGACAGGAGCCCACAATGAGCAGTTCTTC.

V is TRBV4-1 and J is TRBJ1-3; 7 bases fit TRBD1. V was clipped by 5 bases and J by 4 bases; unmatched bases: 14. The germline V gene has CDR1 MGHRA and CDR2 YSYEKL. The CDR3 contains 17 residues. The CDR3 sequence is CASSNGQRGLRGNTIYF. For the CDR3, the DNA is TGCGCCAGCAGCAACGGACAGAGGGGGCTAAGGGGAAACACCATATATTTT.

CDR3 nucleotides: TGTGCCTGGAGCCGACCTAGCTCCTACGAGCAGTACTTC. The encoded protein is CAWSRPSSYEQYF. This sequence joins TRBV30 and TRBJ2-7; D call uncertain. The V gene's germline CDR1 is GTSNPN and CDR2 SVGIG (reference sequence). Trimming took 3 bases from V and 0 from J, leaving 9 bases between them. The length of the CDR3 is 13 residues.

The CDR3 DNA reads as TGTGCCAGCAGTTACTCGGCGGGAGTTGGACATGAGCAGTTCTTC. Protein sequence: CASSYSAGVGHEQFF. V usage is TRBV6-5 and J usage is TRBJ2-1, with 7 positions matching TRBD2. V was pared by 0 bases and J by 8 bases, with 7 bases of the junction left unmatched. Germline V gene lookup returns CDR1 MNHEY and CDR2 SVGAGI. This CDR3 comprises 15 residues.

J is TRBJ1-1 and V is TRBV18; TRBD1 matches 8 bases. CDR1 is KGHSH and CDR2 is LQKENI in the germline V gene. This CDR3 has 15 residues. V lost 5 bases to trimming and J lost 3 bases; unmatched junction nucleotides: 8. The CDR3 region is CASSFGQGVYTEAFF. DNA for the CDR3: TGTGCCAGCTCATTTGGACAGGGTGTGTACACTGAAGCTTTCTTT.

The chain is built from TRBV5-1 and TRBJ2-1; 7 bases fit TRBD2. CDR1 and CDR2 from the germline V gene are SGHRS and YFSETQ. This CDR3 has 15 residues. V gave up 0 bases and J gave up 2 bases; unmatched junction bases: 2. The CDR3 reads CASSLEGGPYNEQFF. As DNA, the CDR3 is TGCGCCAGCAGCTTGGAGGGAGGGCCCTACAATGAGCAGTTCTTC.

The rearrangement joins TRBV9 to TRBJ2-5; D is unresolved. The CDR3 sequence is 13 residues long. Germline-derived CDR1 and CDR2 are SGDLS and YYNGEE. V dropped 0 bases and J dropped 2 bases, with 5 bases sitting between them. The DNA of the CDR3 is TGTGCCAGCAGCGTAGACTTACAAGAGACCCAGTACTTC. Amino acids: CASSVDLQETQYF.

The CDR3 sequence: CASSLKRGRRSTDTQYF. For the CDR3, the DNA is TGTGCCAGCAGCTTAAAAAGGGGGCGAAGGAGCACAGATACGCAGTATTTT. The chain joins TRBV5-4 to TRBJ2-3; TRBD1 aligns across 7 bases. CDR3 length: 17 amino acids. The germline V gene has CDR1 SGHNT and CDR2 YYREEE (reference sequence). V trimming: 2 bases; J trimming: 0 bases; junction bases outside the gene matches: 9.

The genes are TRBV28 and TRBJ2-7; 10 bases map to TRBD1. V lost 3 bases to trimming and J lost 3 bases; unmatched junction nucleotides: 11. The CDR3 loop spans 17 amino acids. CDR1 is MDHEN, CDR2 SYDVKM, per germline. In DNA, the CDR3 is TGTGCCAGCAGTTTCCTATCGGGACAGGGGAACGTCTACGAGCAGTACTTC. Amino acid sequence: CASSFLSGQGNVYEQYF. The full variable domain, rest sourced from reference TRBV28 and TRBJ2-7, is DVKVTQSSRYLVKRTGEKVFLECVQDMDHENMFWYRQDPGLGLRLIYFSYDVKMKEKGDIPEGYSVSREKKERFSLILESASTNQTSMYLCASSFLSGQGNVYEQYFGPGTRLTVT.

This clone was seen once. The chain has TRBV7-3 and TRBJ2-3; D not resolved. The CDR3 contains 13 residues. V lost 5 bases and J 5 bases, leaving 11 bases between the germline ends. CDR1 is SGHTA and CDR2 is FQGTGA in the germline V gene. The CDR3 DNA is TGTGCCAGCAGCGCCGACAACATAGATACGCAGTATTTT. Amino acid sequence: CASSADNIDTQYF.

This clone was counted a few times. This chain links TRBV6-5 with TRBJ2-2, with 7 nucleotides matching TRBD1. This CDR3 is built from 14 residues. With V trimmed by 5 bases and J by 5 bases, 5 bases remained unmatched. The germline gives CDR1 MNHEY, CDR2 SVGAGI. The CDR3 DNA reads as TGTGCCAGCAGTATACAGGGGTGGACCGGGGAGCTGTTTTTT. Translating it yields CASSIQGWTGELFF.

This chain links TRBV7-2 with TRBJ2-5, with 8 nucleotides matching TRBD1. The germline CDR1 and CDR2 sequences are SGHTA and FQGNSA. The junction had 6 bases not matched to a gene; V was cut back by 2 bases and J by 1 base. The CDR3 contains 16 residues. The CDR3 DNA reads TGTGCCAGCAGCTTAAATGCGGGACAGGCCCAAGAGACCCAGTACTTC. Its translation is CASSLNAGQAQETQYF.